This T cell receptor beta chain was recovered during a study of blood T cell repertoires in COVID-19. Study background: Samples taken during acute and convalescent COVID-19 were collected in the United States, Italy and Spain. PBMCs, B-cell-depleted T cells, or T cells provided the cDNA or gDNA that made up the material.

Per the original methods: Estimated nucleated cell counts came from reference gene primer amplification. The protocol was immunoSEQ multiplex PCR, while the TCRdb copy is restricted to in-frame clones and leaves out a portion. That table gives V, J and clone size, and the DNA gave D and trimming. The sample yields 190,000 or so clones, about 87% seen once. The source material was peripheral blood. This TCR derives from a man aged 55 to 69 who had recovered from COVID-19.

CDR3 region: CASSPEGVTGELFF. The CDR3 DNA reads TGTGCCAGCTCACCCGAAGGGGTCACCGGGGAGCTGTTTTTT. The J gene is TRBJ2-2, the V gene TRBV18; a weak D match, TRBD1 (5 bases). CDR3 length: 14 amino acids. The germline CDR1 and CDR2 sequences are KGHSH and LQKENI. Trimming shortened V by 3 bases and J by 4 bases, and 9 bases separated the two germline ends.